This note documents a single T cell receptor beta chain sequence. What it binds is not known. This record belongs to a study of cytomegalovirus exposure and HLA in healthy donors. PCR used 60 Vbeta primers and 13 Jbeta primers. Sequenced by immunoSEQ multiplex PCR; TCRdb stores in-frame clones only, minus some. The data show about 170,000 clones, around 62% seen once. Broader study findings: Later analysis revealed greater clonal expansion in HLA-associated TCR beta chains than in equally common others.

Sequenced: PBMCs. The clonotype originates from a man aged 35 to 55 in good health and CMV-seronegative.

The CDR3 loop is CASSLVASGIRNTGELFF. The CDR3 nucleotides read TGCGCCAGCAGCTTGGTGGCTAGCGGGATAAGGAACACCGGGGAGCTGTTTTTT. The rearrangement uses TRBV5-1 and TRBJ2-2; TRBD2 agrees at 9 bases. V shed 0 bases and J 1 base; nucleotides not matched to a gene: 7. The length of the CDR3 is 18 residues. The germline V gene encodes CDR1 SGHRS and CDR2 YFSETQ.